These T cell receptor beta chains were read from a single sample in a study of metastatic and nonmetastatic thyroid tumors. TCRdb re-called the PCR reads through MiXCR. Of 85,000 to 95,000 clones listed, 15% are singletons. Sequencing was performed on blood. The receptors originated from a female donor with papillary thyroid cancer or a benign thyroid nodule (not recorded which). Some clones in this sample may be carry-over from other donors' samples. CDR3s include the opening cysteine and the closing phenylalanine or tryptophan. The order of the fields is V gene, D gene, clone size, J gene, CDR3 protein, CDR3 DNA. The D gene is left open where the match is weak. Clone size is given for some rows only: seen once, a few or many times, or a class if the clone is expanded.

>TRBV11-1|TRBD2|.|TRBJ2-3
CASSLGVRRVGGTDTQYF
TGTGCCAGCAGCTTAGGAGTGAGACGAGTGGGGGGGACAGATACGCAGTATTTT
>TRBV7-9|.|many|TRBJ2-3
CASSPLDGDTQYF
TGTGCCAGCAGCCCCCTTGACGGAGATACGCAGTATTTT
>TRBV28|.|many|TRBJ2-7
CASSSRVSTYEQYF
TGTGCCAGCAGTTCCAGGGTTAGCACCTACGAGCAGTACTTC
>TRBV6-2/TRBV6-3|.|.|TRBJ2-2
CANSNWGYTGELFF
TGTGCCAACAGTAACTGGGGGTACACCGGGGAGCTGTTTTTT
>TRBV11-2|.|.|TRBJ2-7
CASSLGGSSYEQYF
TGTGCCAGCAGCTTAGGAGGGTCGAGCTACGAGCAGTACTTC
>TRBV18|TRBD1|many|TRBJ1-2
CASSPRGDSPEGYTF
TGTGCCAGCTCACCAAGGGGGGACAGCCCCGAGGGCTACACCTTC
>TRBV20-1|.|.|TRBJ2-1
CSAREKPHEGYEQFF
TGCAGTGCTAGAGAAAAACCTCACGAGGGATATGAGCAGTTCTTC
>TRBV6-6|TRBD1|few|TRBJ1-2
CASSYLADRSNYGYTF
TGTGCCAGCAGTTACTTGGCGGACAGGTCTAACTATGGCTACACCTTC
>TRBV6-2/TRBV6-3|TRBD1|many|TRBJ1-2
CASSDTGGATGYTF
TGTGCCAGCAGCGATACAGGGGGCGCAACGGGCTACACCTTC
>TRBV6-5|.|many|TRBJ1-2
CASSYSPIGAANYGYTF
TGTGCCAGCAGTTACTCCCCAATCGGGGCAGCTAACTATGGCTACACCTTC
>TRBV2|.|.|TRBJ2-7
CASIEGGRPYEQYF
TGTGCCAGCATTGAAGGGGGAAGGCCCTACGAGCAGTACTTC
>TRBV28|.|.|TRBJ1-6
CASVGGGDSPLHF
TGTGCCAGCGTCGGGGGGGGAGATTCACCCCTCCACTTT
>TRBV6-1|TRBD1|many|TRBJ1-2
CASSRKTGFSGYTF
TGTGCCAGCAGCCGCAAGACAGGGTTTAGCGGCTACACCTTC
>TRBV6-6|TRBD1|many|TRBJ2-1
CASSRVDSRGSYNEQFF
TGTGCCAGCAGTAGGGTCGACAGCAGGGGGTCCTACAATGAGCAGTTCTTC
>TRBV10-2|.|many|TRBJ1-3
CASSESIWDSGNTIYF
TGCGCCAGCAGTGAGTCGATTTGGGACTCTGGAAACACCATATATTTT
>TRBV6-4|.|many|TRBJ2-2
CASSVRENTGELFF
TGTGCCAGCAGTGTTCGAGAGAACACCGGGGAGCTGTTTTTT
>TRBV20-1|.|.|TRBJ2-1
CSAASWEPNSYNEQFF
TGCAGTGCCGCTAGTTGGGAACCTAACTCCTACAATGAGCAGTTCTTC
>TRBV7-9|.|many|TRBJ1-1
CASSRRGGENTEAFF
TGTGCCAGCAGCCGGAGGGGGGGCGAAAACACTGAAGCTTTCTTT
>TRBV6-2/TRBV6-3|.|many|TRBJ2-7
CASSGTKGHRDYEQYF
TGTGCCAGCAGTGGCACGAAGGGACACCGGGACTACGAGCAGTACTTC
>TRBV7-2|TRBD2|many|TRBJ2-2
CASSSPGLLSGELFF
TGTGCCAGCAGCTCACCGGGACTACTGAGCGGGGAGCTGTTTTTT
>TRBV7-3|TRBD2|many|TRBJ2-7
CASSSLRGGLGNEQYF
TGTGCCAGCAGCTCCCTGCGCGGGGGATTGGGGAACGAGCAGTACTTC
>TRBV9|TRBD2|many|TRBJ2-1
CASNTGGYNEQFF
TGTGCCAGCAACACGGGGGGTTACAATGAGCAGTTCTTC
>TRBV12-3/TRBV12-4|TRBD1|many|TRBJ1-1
CASTRDRASTEAFF
TGTGCCAGCACCAGGGACAGGGCAAGCACTGAAGCTTTCTTT
>TRBV5-1|TRBD1|many|TRBJ1-2
CASSFGTGGGYIF
TGCGCCAGCAGCTTTGGGACAGGAGGCGGCTACATCTTC
>TRBV11-2|.|.|TRBJ2-1
CASSLEGYGYNEQFF
TGTGCCAGCAGCTTAGAAGGCTACGGATACAATGAGCAGTTCTTC
>TRBV20-1|TRBD2|.|TRBJ2-5
CSATSGEDTQYF
TGCAGCGCTACCAGCGGGGAGGATACCCAGTACTTC
>TRBV5-1|TRBD1|.|TRBJ1-2
CASSSATGIDPGYTF
TGTGCCAGCAGCTCCGCGACAGGGATTGATCCTGGCTACACCTTC
>TRBV11-2|TRBD1|once|TRBJ2-7
CASSEGQGMGEQYF
TGTGCCAGCAGCGAGGGACAGGGAATGGGAGAGCAGTACTTC
>TRBV6-1|.|.|TRBJ2-7
CASSAGVPPYEQYF
TGTGCCAGCAGTGCAGGGGTCCCTCCCTACGAGCAATACTTT
>TRBV7-8|.|many|TRBJ1-4
CASSRREGEKLFF
TGTGCCAGCAGCCGCAGGGAAGGGGAAAAACTGTTTTTT
>TRBV6-1|.|many|TRBJ2-7
CASTSGGAYEQYF
TGTGCCAGCACGTCGGGCGGCGCTTACGAGCAGTACTTC
>TRBV5-8|.|many|TRBJ2-7
CASSFAGYSSYEQYF
TGTGCCAGCAGCTTTGCCGGGTATTCCTCCTACGAGCAGTACTTC
>TRBV20-1|.|many|TRBJ2-5
CSASQRAPQGETQYF
TGCAGTGCTAGTCAGCGGGCCCCGCAAGGAGAGACCCAGTACTTC
>TRBV7-9|.|many|TRBJ2-2
CASSPLGGHNTGELFF
TGTGCCAGCAGCCCCTTAGGTGGACACAACACCGGGGAGCTGTTTTTT
>TRBV6-1|TRBD1|many|TRBJ1-6
CASSPTGTGKSPLHF
TGTGCCAGCAGTCCCACCGGGACAGGCAAGTCACCCCTCCACTTT
>TRBV9|.|many|TRBJ2-5
CASSPHPGRRGTQYF
TGTGCCAGCAGCCCTCACCCGGGGCGGAGGGGGACCCAGTACTTC
>TRBV11-2|TRBD1|many|TRBJ2-7
CASSRGQGKISYEQYF
TGTGCCAGCAGCCGTGGACAGGGGAAAATCTCCTACGAGCAGTACTTC
>TRBV3-1|.|many|TRBJ2-7
CASSQSPGPYEQYF
TGTGCCAGCAGCCAATCGCCAGGGCCCTACGAGCAGTACTTC
>TRBV18|.|.|TRBJ1-2
CASSGTGQCYYGYTF
TGTGCCAGCTCAGGCACTGGGCAGTGTTACTATGGCTACACCTTC
>TRBV2|.|few|TRBJ2-7
CASSPTGAYEQYF
TGTGCCAGCAGCCCTACGGGGGCCTACGAGCAGTACTTC